This record looks at one T cell receptor beta chain sequence and its context. Its specificity is unknown. This PCR relied on a set of 60 Vbeta primers and 13 Jbeta primers. Data came from immunoSEQ multiplex PCR; TCRdb stores just in-frame clones and leaves some out. This repertoire shows more than 150,000 clones, around 80% found once; its top ten account for around 1.6%. This entry is derived from a study of cytomegalovirus exposure and HLA in healthy donors. Findings of the study overall: Associated with cytomegalovirus, according to the listing, were some 150 TCR beta chains. TCR beta V- and J-gene trimming was later associated with a missense DCLRE1C variant.

Trimming took 6 bases from V and 4 from J; bases not matched to a gene: 4. CDR1 SGHVS and CDR2 FNYEAQ come from the germline V gene. The CDR3 spans 14 residues. Sequenced material: PBMCs. J is TRBJ1-4 and V is TRBV7-6; 8 bases map to TRBD1. The TCR was taken from a man aged 18 to 35 in good health and CMV-seronegative. The CDR3 loop reads CASSFDRGNEKLFF. CDR3 nucleotide sequence: TGTGCCAGCAGTTTTGACAGGGGTAATGAAAAACTGTTTTTT.